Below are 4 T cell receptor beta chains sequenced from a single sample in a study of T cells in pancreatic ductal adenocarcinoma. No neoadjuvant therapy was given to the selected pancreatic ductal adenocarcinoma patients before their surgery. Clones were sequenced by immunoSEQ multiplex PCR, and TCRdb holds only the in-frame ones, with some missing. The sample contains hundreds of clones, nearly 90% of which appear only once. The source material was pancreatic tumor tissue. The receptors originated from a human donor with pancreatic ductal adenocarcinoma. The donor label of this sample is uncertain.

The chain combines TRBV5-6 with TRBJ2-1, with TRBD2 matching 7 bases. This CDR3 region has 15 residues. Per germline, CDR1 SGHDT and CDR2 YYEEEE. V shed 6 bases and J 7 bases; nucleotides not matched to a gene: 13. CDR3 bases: TGTGCCAGCATTCTCGGACGGACTAGATGGAATGAGCAGTTCTTC. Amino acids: CASILGRTRWNEQFF. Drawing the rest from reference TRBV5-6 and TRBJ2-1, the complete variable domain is DAGVTQSPTHLIKTRGQQVTLRCSPKSGHDTVSWYQQALGQGPQFIFQYYEEEERQRGNFPDRFSGHQFPNYSSELNVNALLLGDSALYLCASILGRTRWNEQFFGPGTRLTVL.

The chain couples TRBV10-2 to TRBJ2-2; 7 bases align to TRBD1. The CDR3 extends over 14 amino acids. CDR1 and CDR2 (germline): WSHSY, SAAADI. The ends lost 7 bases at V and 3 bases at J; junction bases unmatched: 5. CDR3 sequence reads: CASTTGADTGELFF. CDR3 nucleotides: TGCGCCAGCACTACAGGGGCGGACACCGGGGAGCTGTTTTTT.

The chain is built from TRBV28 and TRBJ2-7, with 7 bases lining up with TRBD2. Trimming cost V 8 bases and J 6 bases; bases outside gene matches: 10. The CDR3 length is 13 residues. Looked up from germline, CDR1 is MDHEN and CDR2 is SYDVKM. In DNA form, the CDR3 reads TGTGCCAGCGGCCGACTAGCTCCCTCCGAGCAGTACTTC. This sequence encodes CASGRLAPSEQYF.

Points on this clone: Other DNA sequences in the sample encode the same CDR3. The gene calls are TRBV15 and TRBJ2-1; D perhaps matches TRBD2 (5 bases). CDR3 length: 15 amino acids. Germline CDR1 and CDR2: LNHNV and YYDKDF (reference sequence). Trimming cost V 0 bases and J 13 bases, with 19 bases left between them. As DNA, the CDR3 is TGTGCCACCAGCAGAGATCAGTCCCCACGGGGTGAACAGTTCTTC. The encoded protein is CATSRDQSPRGEQFF.